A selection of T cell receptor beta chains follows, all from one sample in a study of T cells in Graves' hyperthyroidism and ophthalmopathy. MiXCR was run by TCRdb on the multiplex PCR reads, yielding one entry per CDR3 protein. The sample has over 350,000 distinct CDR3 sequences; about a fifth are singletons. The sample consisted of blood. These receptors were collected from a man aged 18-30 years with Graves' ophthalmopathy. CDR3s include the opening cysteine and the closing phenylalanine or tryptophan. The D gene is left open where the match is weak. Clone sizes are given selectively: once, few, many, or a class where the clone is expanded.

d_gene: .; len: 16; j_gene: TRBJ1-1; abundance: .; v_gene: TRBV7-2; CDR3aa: CASSPGWGRPLPEAFF; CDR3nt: TGTGCCAGCAGTCCCGGATGGGGGAGGCCCTTGCCTGAAGCTTTCTTT
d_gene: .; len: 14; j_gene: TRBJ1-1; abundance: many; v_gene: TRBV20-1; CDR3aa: CSVPQAGKNTEAFF; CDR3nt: TGCAGTGTCCCACAAGCAGGGAAAAACACTGAAGCTTTCTTT
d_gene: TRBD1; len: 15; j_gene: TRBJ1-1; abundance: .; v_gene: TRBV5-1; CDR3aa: CASSVTGTENTEAFF; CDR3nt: TGCGCCAGCAGCGTAACCGGGACAGAGAACACTGAAGCTTTCTTT
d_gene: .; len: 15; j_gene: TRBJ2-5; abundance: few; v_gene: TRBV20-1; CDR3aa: CSARDAGTGVGTQYF; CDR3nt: TGCAGTGCTAGAGACGCCGGGACGGGGGTAGGGACCCAGTACTTC
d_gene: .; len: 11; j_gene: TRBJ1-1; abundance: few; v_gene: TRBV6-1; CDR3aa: CASSSRTLAFF; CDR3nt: TGTGCCAGCAGTTCCCGGACCTTAGCTTTCTTT
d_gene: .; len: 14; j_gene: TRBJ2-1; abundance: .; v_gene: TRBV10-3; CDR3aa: CAISVRDNYNEQFF; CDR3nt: TGTGCCATCAGTGTCAGGGACAACTACAATGAGCAGTTCTTC
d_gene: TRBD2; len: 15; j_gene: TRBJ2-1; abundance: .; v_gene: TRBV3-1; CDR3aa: CASSPQAGAGNEQFF; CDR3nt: TGTGCCAGCAGCCCCCAAGCGGGGGCGGGGAATGAGCAGTTCTTC
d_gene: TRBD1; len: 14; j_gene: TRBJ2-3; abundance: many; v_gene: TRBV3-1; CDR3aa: CASAGQGATDTQYF; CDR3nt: TGTGCCAGCGCGGGACAGGGGGCAACAGATACGCAGTATTTT
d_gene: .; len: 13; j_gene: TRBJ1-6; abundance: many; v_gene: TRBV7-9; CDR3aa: CASLGRPGSPLHF; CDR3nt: TGTGCCAGCCTGGGGCGTCCAGGGTCACCCCTCCACTTT
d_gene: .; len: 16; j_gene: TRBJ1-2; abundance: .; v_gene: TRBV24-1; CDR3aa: CATSDPSGAPNDGYTF; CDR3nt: TGTGCCACCAGTGATCCTTCGGGAGCCCCTAATGATGGCTACACCTTC
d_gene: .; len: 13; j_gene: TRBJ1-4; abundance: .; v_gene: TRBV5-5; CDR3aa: CASSPGFHEKLFF; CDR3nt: TGTGCCAGCAGCCCGGGATTTCATGAAAAACTGTTTTTT
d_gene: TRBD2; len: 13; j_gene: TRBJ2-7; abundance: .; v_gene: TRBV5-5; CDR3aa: CASSGGVSYEQYF; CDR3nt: TGTGCCAGCAGTGGGGGGGTCTCCTACGAGCAGTACTTC
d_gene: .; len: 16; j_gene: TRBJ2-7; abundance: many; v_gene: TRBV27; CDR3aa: CASKLRAGPLGYEQYF; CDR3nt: TGTGCCAGCAAGCTGCGGGCAGGCCCGCTGGGATACGAGCAGTACTTC
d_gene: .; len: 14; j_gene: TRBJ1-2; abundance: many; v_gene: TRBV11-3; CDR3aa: CASRRLGSGYGYTF; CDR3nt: TGTGCCAGCAGGAGACTCGGATCTGGATATGGCTACACCTTC
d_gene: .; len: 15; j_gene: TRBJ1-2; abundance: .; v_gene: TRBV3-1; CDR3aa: CASSRSGGPDYGYTF; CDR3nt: TGTGCCAGCAGCCGTAGCGGGGGGCCCGACTATGGCTACACCTTC
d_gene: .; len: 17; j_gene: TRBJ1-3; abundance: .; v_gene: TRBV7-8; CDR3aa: CASSLRFQWLSGNTIYF; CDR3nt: TGTGCCAGCAGCTTAAGATTTCAATGGCTATCTGGAAACACCATATATTTT
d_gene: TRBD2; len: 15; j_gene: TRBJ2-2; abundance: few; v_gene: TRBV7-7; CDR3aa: CASSLGREGTGELFF; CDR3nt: TGTGCCAGCAGCTTAGGTCGGGAGGGGACCGGGGAGCTGTTTTTT
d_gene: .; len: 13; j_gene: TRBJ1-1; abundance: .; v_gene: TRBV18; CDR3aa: CASPPLRGEGAFF; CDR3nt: TGTGCCAGCCCACCCCTCCGGGGTGAGGGAGCTTTCTTT
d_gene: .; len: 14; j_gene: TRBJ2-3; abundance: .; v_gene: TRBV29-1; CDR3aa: CSVPGVLGADTQYF; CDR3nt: TGCAGCGTCCCCGGAGTCCTTGGGGCAGATACGCAGTATTTT
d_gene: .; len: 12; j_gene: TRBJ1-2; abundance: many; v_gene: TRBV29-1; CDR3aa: CSVGWGRNGYTF; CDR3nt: TGCAGCGTTGGATGGGGGCGCAATGGCTACACCTTC
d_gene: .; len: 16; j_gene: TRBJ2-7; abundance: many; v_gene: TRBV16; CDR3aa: CASSQFKGNTGSEQYF; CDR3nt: TGTGCCAGCAGCCAATTTAAGGGCAATACAGGGAGCGAGCAGTACTTC
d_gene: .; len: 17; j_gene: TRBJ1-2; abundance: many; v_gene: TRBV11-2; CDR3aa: CASSPRASEWKNYGYTF; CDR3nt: TGTGCCAGCAGTCCCCGGGCCAGCGAATGGAAAAACTATGGCTACACCTTC
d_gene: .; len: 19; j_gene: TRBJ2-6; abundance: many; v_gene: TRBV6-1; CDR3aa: CASRGTPEARFSGANVLTF; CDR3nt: TGTGCCAGCAGGGGGACGCCTGAGGCCCGGTTTTCTGGGGCCAACGTCCTGACTTTC
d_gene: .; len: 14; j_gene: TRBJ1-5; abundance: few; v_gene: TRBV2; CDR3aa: CASSEDIESQPQHF; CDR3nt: TGTGCCAGCAGTGAGGACATAGAAAGTCAGCCCCAGCATTTT
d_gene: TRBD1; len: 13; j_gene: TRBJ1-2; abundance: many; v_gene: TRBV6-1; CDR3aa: CASSRQGSYGYTF; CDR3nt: TGTGCCAGCAGTCGACAGGGGTCCTATGGCTACACCTTC
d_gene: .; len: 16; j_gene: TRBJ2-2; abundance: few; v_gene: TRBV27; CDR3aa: CASSPTAFGLSGELFF; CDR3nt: TGTGCCAGCAGTCCGACAGCATTCGGCTTGTCCGGGGAGCTGTTTTTT
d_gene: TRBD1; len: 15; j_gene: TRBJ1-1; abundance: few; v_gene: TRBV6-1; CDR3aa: CASEGNRGLSTEAFF; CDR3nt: TGTGCCAGCGAGGGGAACAGGGGGCTGAGCACTGAAGCTTTCTTT
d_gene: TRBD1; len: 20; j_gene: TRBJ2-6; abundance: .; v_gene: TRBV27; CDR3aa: CASSTPRQGLRSSGANVLTF; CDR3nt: TGTGCCAGCAGTACCCCAAGACAGGGCCTAAGAAGCTCTGGGGCCAACGTCCTGACTTTC
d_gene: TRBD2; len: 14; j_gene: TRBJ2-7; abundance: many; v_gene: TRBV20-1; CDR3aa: CSASGGTPFYEQYF; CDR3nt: TGCAGTGCCAGCGGGGGGACACCTTTCTACGAGCAGTACTTC
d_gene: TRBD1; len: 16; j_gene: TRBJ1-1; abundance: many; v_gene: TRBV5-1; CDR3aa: CASSLDRTGQNTEAFF; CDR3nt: TGCGCCAGCAGCTTGGATAGGACAGGGCAGAACACTGAAGCTTTCTTT
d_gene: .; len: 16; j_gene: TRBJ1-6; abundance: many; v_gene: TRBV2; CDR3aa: CASSDGKGPYNSPLHF; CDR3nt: TGTGCCAGCAGTGACGGAAAGGGACCTTATAATTCACCCCTCCACTTT
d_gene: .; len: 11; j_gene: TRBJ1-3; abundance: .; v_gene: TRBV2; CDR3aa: CATSGGNTIYF; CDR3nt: TGTGCCACCTCTGGCGGAAACACCATATATTTT
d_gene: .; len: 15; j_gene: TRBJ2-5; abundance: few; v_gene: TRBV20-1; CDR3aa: CSARGASKRKETQYF; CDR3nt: TGCAGTGCTAGGGGCGCCTCCAAGAGAAAAGAGACCCAGTACTTC
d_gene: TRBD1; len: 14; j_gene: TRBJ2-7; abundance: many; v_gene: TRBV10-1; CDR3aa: CASSGDRGTGEQYF; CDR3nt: TGCGCCAGCAGTGGGGACAGGGGGACCGGAGAGCAGTACTTC
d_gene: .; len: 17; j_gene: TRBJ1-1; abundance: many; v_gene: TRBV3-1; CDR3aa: CASSPPWWRVRWTEAFF; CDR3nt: TGTGCCAGCAGCCCTCCCTGGTGGAGGGTGAGGTGGACTGAAGCTTTCTTT
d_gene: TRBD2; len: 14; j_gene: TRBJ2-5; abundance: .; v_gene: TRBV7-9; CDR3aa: CASSPNSGGETQYF; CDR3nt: TGTGCCAGCAGCCCCAACAGCGGGGGGGAGACCCAGTACTTC
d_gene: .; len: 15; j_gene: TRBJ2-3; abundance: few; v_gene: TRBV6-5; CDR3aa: CASSYGGGGTDTQYF; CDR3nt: TGTGCCAGCAGTTACGGTGGTGGCGGCACAGATACGCAGTATTTT
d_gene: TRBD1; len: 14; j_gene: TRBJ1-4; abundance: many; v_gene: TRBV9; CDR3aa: CASSVGQGSEKLFF; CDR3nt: TGTGCCAGCAGCGTAGGACAGGGGTCTGAAAAACTGTTTTTT
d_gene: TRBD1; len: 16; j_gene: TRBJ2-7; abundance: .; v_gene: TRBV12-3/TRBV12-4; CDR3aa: CASSYSRGTGSYEQYF; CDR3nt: TGTGCCAGCAGTTACTCCCGCGGGACAGGGTCCTACGAGCAGTACTTC
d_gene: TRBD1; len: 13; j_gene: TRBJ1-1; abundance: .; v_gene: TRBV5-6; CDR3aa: CASSLEQGSEAFF; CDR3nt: TGTGCCAGCAGCTTGGAACAGGGGAGTGAAGCTTTCTTT
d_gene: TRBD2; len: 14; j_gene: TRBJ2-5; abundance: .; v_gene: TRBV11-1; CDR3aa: CASSSDGAGETQYF; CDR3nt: TGTGCCAGCAGCTCGGACGGAGCGGGGGAGACCCAGTACTTC
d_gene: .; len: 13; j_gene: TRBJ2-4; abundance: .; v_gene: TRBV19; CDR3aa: CASSWGGENIQYF; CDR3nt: TGTGCCAGTAGTTGGGGTGGAGAAAACATTCAGTACTTC
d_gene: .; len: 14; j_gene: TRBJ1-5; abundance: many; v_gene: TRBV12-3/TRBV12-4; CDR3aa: CASSRTPGRQPQHF; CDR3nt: TGTGCCAGCAGTCGGACACCGGGAAGGCAGCCCCAGCATTTT
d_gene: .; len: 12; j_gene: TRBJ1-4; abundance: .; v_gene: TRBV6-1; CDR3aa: CASSEACEKLFF; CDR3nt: TGTGCCAGCAGTGAAGCCTGTGAAAAACTGTTTTTT
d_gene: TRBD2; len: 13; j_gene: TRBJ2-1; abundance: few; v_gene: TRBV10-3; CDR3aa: CAIGGTSADEQFF; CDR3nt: TGTGCCATCGGGGGGACTAGCGCGGATGAGCAGTTCTTC
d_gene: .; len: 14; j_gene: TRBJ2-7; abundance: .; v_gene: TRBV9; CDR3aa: CASSVGTEHYEQYF; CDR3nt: TGTGCCAGCAGCGTCGGGACGGAGCACTACGAGCAGTACTTC
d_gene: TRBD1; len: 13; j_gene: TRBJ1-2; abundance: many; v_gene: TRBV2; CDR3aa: CASRKTGYDGYTF; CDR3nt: TGTGCCAGCAGGAAGACAGGGTACGATGGCTACACCTTC
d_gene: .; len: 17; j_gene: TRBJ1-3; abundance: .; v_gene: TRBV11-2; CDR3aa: CASSPGHGGVSGNTIYF; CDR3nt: TGTGCCAGCAGCCCAGGGCACGGAGGGGTCTCTGGAAACACCATATATTTT
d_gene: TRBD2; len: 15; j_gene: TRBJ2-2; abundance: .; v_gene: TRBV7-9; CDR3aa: CASSRTGGAPGELFF; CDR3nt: TGTGCCAGCAGCCGTACGGGGGGGGCCCCCGGGGAGCTGTTTTTT
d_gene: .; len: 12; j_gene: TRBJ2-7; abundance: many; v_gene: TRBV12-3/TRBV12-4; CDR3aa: CASSGGTYEQYF; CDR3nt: TGTGCCAGCAGTGGAGGGACATACGAGCAGTACTTC